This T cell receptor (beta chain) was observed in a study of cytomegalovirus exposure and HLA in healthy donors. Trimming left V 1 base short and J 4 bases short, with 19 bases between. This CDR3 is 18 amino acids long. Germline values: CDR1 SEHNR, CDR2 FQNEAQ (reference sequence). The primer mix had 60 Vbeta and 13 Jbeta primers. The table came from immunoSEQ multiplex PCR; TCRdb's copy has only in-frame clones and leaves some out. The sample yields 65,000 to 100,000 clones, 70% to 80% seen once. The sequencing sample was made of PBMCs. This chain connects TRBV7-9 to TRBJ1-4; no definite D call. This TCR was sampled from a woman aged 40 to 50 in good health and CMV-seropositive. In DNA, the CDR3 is TGTGCCAGCAGCTTAGAAATTGTGGTGGGCGGACTTAATGAAAAACTGTTTTTT. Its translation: CASSLEIVVGGLNEKLFF.